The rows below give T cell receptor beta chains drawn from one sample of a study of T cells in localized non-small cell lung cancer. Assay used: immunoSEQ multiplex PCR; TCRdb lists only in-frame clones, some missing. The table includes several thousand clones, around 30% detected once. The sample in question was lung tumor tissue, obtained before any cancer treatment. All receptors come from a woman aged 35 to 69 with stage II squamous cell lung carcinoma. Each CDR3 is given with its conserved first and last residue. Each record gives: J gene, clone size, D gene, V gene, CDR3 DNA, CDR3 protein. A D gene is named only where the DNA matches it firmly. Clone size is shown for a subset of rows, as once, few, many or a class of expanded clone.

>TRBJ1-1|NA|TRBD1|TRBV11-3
TGTGCCAGCAGCGCCGGGACAGTGAACACTGAAGCTTTCTTT
CASSAGTVNTEAFF
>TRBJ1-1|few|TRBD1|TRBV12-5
TGTGCCAGCACTAGGGGGCTGACTGAAGCTTTCTTT
CASTRGLTEAFF
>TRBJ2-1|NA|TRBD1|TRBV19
TGTGCCAGTACCCTGGACAGGGGATCCTACAATGAGCAGTTCTTC
CASTLDRGSYNEQFF
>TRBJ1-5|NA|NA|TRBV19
TGTGCCAGTAGTATGGCAGGGAGGGGCAATCAGCCCCAGCATTTT
CASSMAGRGNQPQHF
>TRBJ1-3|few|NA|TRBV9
TGTGCCAGCAGCCCGTTCCGACCGAACACCATATATTTT
CASSPFRPNTIYF
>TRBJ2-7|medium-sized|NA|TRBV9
TGTGCCAGCAGTGGACCCGCAGGGGAAGGGTCTTACGAGCAGTACTTC
CASSGPAGEGSYEQYF
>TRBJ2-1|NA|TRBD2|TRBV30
TGTGCCTGGACCAGACTAGCGGGAGCATGGCAGTTCTTC
CAWTRLAGAWQFF
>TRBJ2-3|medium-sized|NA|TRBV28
TGTGCCAGCAGTGATCGACAGGGCACAGATACGCAGTATTTT
CASSDRQGTDTQYF
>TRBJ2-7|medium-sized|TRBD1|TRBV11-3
TGTGCCAGCAGCCTCCCGACAGGGTTCCCCTACGAGCAGTACTTC
CASSLPTGFPYEQYF
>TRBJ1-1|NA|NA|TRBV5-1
TGCGCCAGCAGCTGGGGGCCGGAGAACACTGAAGCTTTCTTT
CASSWGPENTEAFF
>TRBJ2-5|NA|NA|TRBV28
TGTGCCAGCAGTTTAATTGGGGAGACCCAGTACTTC
CASSLIGETQYF
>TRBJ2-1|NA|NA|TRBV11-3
TGTGCCAGCAGCTTTGGGGAGGTCTACAATGAGCAGTTCTTC
CASSFGEVYNEQFF
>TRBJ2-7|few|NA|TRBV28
TGTGCCAGCAGTTTAGGACGCCCAACCGAGCAGTACTTC
CASSLGRPTEQYF
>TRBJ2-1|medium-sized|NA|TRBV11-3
TGTGCCAGCAGCTTATTACGTGCTGGCTATGAGCAGTTCTTC
CASSLLRAGYEQFF
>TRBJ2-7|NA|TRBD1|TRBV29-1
TGCAGCGTTGCAGGGACAGGGATAGGAGAGCAGTACTTC
CSVAGTGIGEQYF
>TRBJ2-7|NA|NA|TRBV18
TGTGCCAGCTCTCAGGGGCCCTCTTGGGGCGAGCAGTACTTC
CASSQGPSWGEQYF
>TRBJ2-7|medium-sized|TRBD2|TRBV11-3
TGTGCCAGCAGCCCGGGGGGGGGCTCCTACGAGCAGTACTTC
CASSPGGGSYEQYF
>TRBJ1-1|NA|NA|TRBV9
TGTGCCTCGAAGTTGGGAGGAACTGAAGCTTTCTTT
CASKLGGTEAFF
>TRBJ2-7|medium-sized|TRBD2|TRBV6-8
TGTGCCATCAGTATAGCGGGAGCTTACGAGCAGTACTTC
CAISIAGAYEQYF
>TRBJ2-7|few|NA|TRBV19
TGTGCCAGTAGTATTTGGGGGGCCGCGGGCGAGCAGTACTTC
CASSIWGAAGEQYF
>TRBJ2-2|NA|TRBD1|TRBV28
TGTGCCAGCAGTTTTAAGCAGGGGGCCCTCTGGGGGACCGGGGAGCTGTTTTTT
CASSFKQGALWGTGELFF
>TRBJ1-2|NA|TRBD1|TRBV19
TGTGCCAGTAGGCCGACAGGGCGTGCGGGAGGCTACACCTTC
CASRPTGRAGGYTF
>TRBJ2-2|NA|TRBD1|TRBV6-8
TGTGCCAGCAGTCTTGGGACAGGGAACACCGGGGAGCTGTTTTTT
CASSLGTGNTGELFF
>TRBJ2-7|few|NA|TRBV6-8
TGTGCCAGCATCGGACAGACTAGCTCCTACGAGCAGTACTTC
CASIGQTSSYEQYF
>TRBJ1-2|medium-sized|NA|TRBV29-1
TGCAGCGCCGGAAGAAGGAATGATGACTATGGCTACACCTTC
CSAGRRNDDYGYTF
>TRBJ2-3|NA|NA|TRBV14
TGTGCCAGCAGCCTGTTGATTACAGATACGCAGTATTTT
CASSLLITDTQYF
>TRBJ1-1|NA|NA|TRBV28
TGTGCCAGCAGTCCGTCGACCCTGAACACTGAAGCTTTCTTT
CASSPSTLNTEAFF